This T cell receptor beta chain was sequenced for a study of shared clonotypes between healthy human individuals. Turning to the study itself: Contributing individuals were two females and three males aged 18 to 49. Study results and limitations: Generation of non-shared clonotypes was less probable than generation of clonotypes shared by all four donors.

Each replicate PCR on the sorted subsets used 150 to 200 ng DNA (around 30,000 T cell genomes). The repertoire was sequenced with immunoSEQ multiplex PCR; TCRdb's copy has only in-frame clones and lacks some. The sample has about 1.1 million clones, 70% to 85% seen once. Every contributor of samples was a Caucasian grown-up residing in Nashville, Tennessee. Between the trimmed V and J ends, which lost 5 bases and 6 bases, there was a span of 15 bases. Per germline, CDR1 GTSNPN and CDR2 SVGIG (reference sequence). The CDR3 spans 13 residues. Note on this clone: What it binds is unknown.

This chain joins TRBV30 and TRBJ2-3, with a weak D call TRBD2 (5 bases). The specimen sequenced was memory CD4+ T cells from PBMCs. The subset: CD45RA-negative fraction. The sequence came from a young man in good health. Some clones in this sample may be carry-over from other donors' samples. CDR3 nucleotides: TGTGCCTGGTCCCTAGCTTCGCGGGATACGCAGTATTTT. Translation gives CAWSLASRDTQYF.